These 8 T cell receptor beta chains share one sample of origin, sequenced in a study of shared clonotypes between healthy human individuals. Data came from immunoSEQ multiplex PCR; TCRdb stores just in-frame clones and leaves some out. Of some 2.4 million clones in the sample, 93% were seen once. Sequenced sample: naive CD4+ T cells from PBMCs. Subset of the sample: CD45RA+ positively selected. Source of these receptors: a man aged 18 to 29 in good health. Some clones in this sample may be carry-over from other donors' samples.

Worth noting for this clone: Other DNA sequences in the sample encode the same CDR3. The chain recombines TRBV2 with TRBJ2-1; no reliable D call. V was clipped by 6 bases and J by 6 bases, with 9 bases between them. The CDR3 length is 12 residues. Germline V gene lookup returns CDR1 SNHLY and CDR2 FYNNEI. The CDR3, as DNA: TGTGCCAGCAGACCCGATGTCAATGAGCAGTTCTTC. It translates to CASRPDVNEQFF.

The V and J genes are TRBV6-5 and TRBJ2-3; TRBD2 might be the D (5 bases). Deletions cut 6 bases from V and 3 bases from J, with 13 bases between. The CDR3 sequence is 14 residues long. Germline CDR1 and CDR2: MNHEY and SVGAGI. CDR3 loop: CASSPSRWTDTQYF. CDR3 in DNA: TGTGCCAGCAGCCCTAGCCGGTGGACAGATACGCAGTATTTT.

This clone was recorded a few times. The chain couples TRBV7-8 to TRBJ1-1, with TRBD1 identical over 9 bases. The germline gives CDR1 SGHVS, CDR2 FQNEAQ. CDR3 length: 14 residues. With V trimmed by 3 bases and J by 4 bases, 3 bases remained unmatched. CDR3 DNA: TGTGCCAGCAGCTTTACAGGGGGCCTCACTGAAGCTTTCTTT. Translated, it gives CASSFTGGLTEAFF. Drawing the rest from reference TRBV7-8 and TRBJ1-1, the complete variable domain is GAGVSQSPRYKVAKRGQDVALRCDPISGHVSLFWYQQALGQGPEFLTYFQNEAQLDKSGLPSDRFFAERPEGSVSTLKIQRTQQEDSAVYLCASSFTGGLTEAFFGQGTRLTVV.

The CDR3 sequence is CASRVTANEKLFF. The CDR3 DNA reads as TGTGCCAGCAGGGTAACGGCGAATGAAAAACTGTTTTTT. The genes are TRBV28 and TRBJ1-4; D is undetermined. The germline gives CDR1 MDHEN, CDR2 SYDVKM. CDR3 length: 13 amino acids. V dropped 6 bases and J dropped 5 bases, with 10 bases sitting between them.

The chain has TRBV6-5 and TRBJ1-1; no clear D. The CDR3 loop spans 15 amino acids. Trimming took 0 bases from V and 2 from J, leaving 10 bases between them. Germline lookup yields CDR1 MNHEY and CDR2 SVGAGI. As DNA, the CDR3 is TGTGCCAGCAGTTACTCAGCGGGAATTAACACTGAAGCTTTCTTT. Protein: CASSYSAGINTEAFF.

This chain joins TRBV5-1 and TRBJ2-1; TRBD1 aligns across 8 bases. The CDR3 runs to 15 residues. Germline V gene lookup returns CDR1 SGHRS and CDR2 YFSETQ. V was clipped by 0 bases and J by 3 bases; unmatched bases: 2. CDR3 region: CASSLGTGYYNEQFF. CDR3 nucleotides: TGCGCCAGCAGCTTGGGGACAGGGTACTACAATGAGCAGTTCTTC.

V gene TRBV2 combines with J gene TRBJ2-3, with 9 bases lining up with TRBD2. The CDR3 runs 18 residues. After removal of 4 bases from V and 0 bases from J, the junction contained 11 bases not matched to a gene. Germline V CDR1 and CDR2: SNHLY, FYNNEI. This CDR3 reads CASSATSGRSTSTDTQYF. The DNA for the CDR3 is TGTGCCAGCAGTGCGACGAGCGGGAGGTCGACTAGCACAGATACGCAGTATTTT.

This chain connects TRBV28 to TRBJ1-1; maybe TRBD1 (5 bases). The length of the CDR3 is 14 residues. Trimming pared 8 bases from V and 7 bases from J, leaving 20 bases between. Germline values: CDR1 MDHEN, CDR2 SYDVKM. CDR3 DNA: TGTGCCAGCCTCGGGGGTCTTTACTCGATTGAAGCTTTCTTT. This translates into CASLGGLYSIEAFF. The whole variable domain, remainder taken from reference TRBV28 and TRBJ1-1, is DVKVTQSSRYLVKRTGEKVFLECVQDMDHENMFWYRQDPGLGLRLIYFSYDVKMKEKGDIPEGYSVSREKKERFSLILESASTNQTSMYLCASLGGLYSIEAFFGQGTRLTVV.